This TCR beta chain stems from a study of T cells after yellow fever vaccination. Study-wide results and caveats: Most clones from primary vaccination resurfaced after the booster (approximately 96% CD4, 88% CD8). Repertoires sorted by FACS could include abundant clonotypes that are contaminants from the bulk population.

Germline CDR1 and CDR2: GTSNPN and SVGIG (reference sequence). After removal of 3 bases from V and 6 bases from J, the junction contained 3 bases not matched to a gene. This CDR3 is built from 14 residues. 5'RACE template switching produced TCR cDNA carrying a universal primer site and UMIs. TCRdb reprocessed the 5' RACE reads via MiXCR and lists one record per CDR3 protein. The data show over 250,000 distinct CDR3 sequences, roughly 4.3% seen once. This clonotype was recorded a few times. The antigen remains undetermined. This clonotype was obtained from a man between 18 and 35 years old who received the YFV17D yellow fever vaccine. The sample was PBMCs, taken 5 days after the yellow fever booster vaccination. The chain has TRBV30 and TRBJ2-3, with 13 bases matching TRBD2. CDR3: CAWRLAGGVDTQYF. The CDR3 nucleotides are TGTGCCTGGAGACTAGCGGGGGGGGTCGATACGCAGTATTTT. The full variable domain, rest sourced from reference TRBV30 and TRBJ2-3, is SQTIHQWPATLVQPVGSPLSLECTVEGTSNPNLYWYRQAAGRGLQLLFYSVGIGQISSEVPQNLSASRPQDRQFILSSKKLLLSDSGFYLCAWRLAGGVDTQYFGPGTRLTVL.